This TCR beta chain was observed in a study of T cells after yellow fever vaccination. Study findings and constraints: Within FACS-sorted repertoires, abundant clonotypes contaminating from the bulk population could be present. Secondary responses were weaker yet peaked faster, day 5 versus 15.

The CDR3 is made up of 15 amino acids. J was trimmed by 4 bases and V by 3 bases; bases with no gene match: 6. CDR1 is SGHTA and CDR2 is FQGNSA in the germline V gene. Note on this clonotype: Its antigen remains unidentified.

A single record per CDR3 protein comes from TCRdb applying MiXCR to the 5' RACE reads. The sample lists nearly 550,000 distinct CDR3 sequences, about a fifth occurring once. This TCR came from a man under 40 who received the YFV17D yellow fever vaccine. The sequences come from PBMCs, collected 15 days after the yellow fever booster vaccination. The chain is built from TRBV7-2 and TRBJ2-1, with 7 positions matching TRBD1. The CDR3 region has the DNA TGTGCCAGCAGCTTGGGACAGCTAATTTACAATGAGCAGTTCTTC. Protein product: CASSLGQLIYNEQFF.